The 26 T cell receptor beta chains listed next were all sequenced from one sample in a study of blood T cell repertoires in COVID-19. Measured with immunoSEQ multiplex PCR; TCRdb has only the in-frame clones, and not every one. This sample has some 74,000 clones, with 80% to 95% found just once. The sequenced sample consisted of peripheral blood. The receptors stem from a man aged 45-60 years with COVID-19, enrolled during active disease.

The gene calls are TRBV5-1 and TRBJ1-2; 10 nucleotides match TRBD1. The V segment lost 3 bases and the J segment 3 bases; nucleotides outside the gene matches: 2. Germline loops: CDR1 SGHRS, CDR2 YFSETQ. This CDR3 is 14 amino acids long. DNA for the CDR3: TGCGCCAGCAGCTACGGACAGGGGGACTATGGCTACACCTTC. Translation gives CASSYGQGDYGYTF.

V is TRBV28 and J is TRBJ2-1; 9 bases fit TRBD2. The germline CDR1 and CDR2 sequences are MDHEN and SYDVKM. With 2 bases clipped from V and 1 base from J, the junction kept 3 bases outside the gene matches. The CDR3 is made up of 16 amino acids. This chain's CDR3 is CASSLSGRSSYNEQFF. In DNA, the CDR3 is TGTGCCAGCAGTTTAAGCGGGAGGTCGTCCTACAATGAGCAGTTCTTC.

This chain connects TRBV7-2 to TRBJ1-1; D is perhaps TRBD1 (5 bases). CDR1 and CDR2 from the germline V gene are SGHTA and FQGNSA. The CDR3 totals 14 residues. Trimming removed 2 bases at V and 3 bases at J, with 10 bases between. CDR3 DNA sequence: TGTGCCAGCAGCTTACAGGGAGGGGACACTGAAGCTTTCTTT. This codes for CASSLQGGDTEAFF.

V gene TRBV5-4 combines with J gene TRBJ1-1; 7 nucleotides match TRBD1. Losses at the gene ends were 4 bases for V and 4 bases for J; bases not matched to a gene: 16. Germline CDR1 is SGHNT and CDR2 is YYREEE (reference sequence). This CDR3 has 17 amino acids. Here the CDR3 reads CASSVRLGGVQSTEAFF. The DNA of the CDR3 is TGTGCCAGCAGCGTAAGACTAGGGGGCGTGCAGAGCACTGAAGCTTTCTTT.

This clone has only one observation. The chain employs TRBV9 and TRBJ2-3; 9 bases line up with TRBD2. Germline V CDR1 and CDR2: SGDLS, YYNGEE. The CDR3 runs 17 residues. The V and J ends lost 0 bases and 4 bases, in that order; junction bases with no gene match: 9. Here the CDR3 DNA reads TGTGCCAGCAGCGTAGATGCAGCGGGAGGTGGCTCAGATACGCAGTATTTT. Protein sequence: CASSVDAAGGGSDTQYF.

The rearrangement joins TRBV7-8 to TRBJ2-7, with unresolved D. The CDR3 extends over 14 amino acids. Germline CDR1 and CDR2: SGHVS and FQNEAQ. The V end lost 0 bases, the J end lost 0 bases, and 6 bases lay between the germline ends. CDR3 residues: CASSLAAISYEQYV. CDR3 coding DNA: TGTGCCAGCAGCTTAGCGGCAATCTCCTACGAGCAGTACGTC.

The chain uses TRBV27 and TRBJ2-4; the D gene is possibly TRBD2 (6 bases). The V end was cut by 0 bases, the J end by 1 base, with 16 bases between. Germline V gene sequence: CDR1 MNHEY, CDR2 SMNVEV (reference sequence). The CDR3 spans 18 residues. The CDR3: CASSLSKRIAVAKNIQYF. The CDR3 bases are TGTGCCAGCAGTTTATCGAAGAGGATAGCGGTCGCCAAAAACATTCAGTACTTC.

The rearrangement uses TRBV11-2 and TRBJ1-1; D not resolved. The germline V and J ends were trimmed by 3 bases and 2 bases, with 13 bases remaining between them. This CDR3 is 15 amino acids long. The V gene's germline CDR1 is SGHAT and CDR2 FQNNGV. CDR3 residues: CASSLVGHLNTEAFF. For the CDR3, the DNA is TGTGCCAGCAGCTTGGTTGGGCACCTAAACACTGAAGCTTTCTTT. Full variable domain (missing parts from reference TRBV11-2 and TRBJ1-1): EAGVAQSPRYKIIEKRQSVAFWCNPISGHATLYWYQQILGQGPKLLIQFQNNGVVDDSQLPKDRFSAERLKGVDSTLKIQPAKLEDSAVYLCASSLVGHLNTEAFFGQGTRLTVV.

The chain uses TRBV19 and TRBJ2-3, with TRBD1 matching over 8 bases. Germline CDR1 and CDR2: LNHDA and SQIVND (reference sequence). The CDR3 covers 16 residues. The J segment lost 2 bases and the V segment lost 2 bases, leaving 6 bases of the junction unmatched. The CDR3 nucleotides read TGTGCCAGTAGTATACAGACAGGGGAAAACACAGATACGCAGTATTTT. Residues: CASSIQTGENTDTQYF.

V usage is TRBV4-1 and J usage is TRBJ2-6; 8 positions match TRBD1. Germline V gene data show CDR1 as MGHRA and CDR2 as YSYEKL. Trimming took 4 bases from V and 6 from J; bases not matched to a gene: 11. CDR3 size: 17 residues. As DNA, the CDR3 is TGCGCCAGCAGCCCCAGGATTCCAGGGGGCCAGGCCAACGTCCTGACTTTC. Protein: CASSPRIPGGQANVLTF.

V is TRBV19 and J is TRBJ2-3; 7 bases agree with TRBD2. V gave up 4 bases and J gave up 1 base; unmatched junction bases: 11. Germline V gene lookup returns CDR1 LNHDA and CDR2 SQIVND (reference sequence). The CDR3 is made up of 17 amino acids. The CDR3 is CASSNSAGLGGTDTQYF. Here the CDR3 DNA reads TGTGCCAGTAGTAACTCAGCGGGATTGGGCGGCACAGATACGCAGTATTTT.

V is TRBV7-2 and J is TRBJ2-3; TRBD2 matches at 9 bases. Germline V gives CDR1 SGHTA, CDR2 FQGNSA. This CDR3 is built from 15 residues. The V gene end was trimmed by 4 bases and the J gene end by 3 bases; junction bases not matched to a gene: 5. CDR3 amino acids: CASSSGLAGTDTQYF. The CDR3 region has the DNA TGTGCCAGCAGCTCGGGACTAGCAGGGACAGATACGCAGTATTTT.

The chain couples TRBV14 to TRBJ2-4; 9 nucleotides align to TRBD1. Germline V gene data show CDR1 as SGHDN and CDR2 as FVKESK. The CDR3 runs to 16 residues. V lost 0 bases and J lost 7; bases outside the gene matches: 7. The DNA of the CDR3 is TGTGCCAGCAGCCAAGATGTAGGACAGGGGATGAACATTCAGTACTTC. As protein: CASSQDVGQGMNIQYF.

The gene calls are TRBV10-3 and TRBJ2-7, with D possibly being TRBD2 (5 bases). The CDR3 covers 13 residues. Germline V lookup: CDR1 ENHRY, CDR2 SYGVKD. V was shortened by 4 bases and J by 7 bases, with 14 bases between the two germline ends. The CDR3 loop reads CAISVTGSKEQYF. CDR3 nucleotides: TGTGCCATCAGTGTTACGGGGAGTAAAGAGCAGTACTTC.

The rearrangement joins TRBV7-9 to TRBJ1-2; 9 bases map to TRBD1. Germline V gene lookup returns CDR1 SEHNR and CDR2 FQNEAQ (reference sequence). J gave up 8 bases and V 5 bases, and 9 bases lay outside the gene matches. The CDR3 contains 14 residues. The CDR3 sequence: CASSISDRGRGYTF. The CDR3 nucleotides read TGTGCCAGCAGCATATCGGACAGGGGACGGGGCTACACCTTC.

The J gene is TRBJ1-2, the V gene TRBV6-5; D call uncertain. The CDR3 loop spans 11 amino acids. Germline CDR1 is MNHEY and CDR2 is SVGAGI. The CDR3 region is CAATEDYGYTF. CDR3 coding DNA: TGTGCAGCCACGGAGGACTATGGCTACACCTTC.

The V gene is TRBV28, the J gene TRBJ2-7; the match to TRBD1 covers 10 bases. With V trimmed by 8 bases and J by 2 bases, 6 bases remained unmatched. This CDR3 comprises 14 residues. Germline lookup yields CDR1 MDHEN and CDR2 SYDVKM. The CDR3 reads CASWGTGVPYEQYF. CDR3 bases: TGTGCCAGCTGGGGGACAGGGGTCCCCTACGAGCAGTACTTC.

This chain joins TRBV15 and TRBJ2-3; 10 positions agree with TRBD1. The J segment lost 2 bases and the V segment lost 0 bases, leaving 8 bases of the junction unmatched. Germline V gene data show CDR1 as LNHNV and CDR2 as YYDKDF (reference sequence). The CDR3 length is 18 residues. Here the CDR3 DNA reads TGTGCCACCAGCAGAGATTGGCCCGGGACAGGGGCCACAGATACGCAGTATTTT. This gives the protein CATSRDWPGTGATDTQYF.

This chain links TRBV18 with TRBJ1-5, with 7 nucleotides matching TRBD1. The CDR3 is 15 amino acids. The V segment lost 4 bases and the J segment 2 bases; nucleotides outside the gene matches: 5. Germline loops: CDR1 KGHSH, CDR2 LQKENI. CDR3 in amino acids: CASSRTGDGNQPQHF. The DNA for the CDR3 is TGTGCCAGCTCACGAACAGGGGATGGCAATCAGCCCCAGCATTTT. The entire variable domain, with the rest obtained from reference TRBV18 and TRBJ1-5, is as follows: NAGVMQNPRHLVRRRGQEARLRCSPMKGHSHVYWYRQLPEEGLKFMVYLQKENIIDESGMPKERFSAEFPKEGPSILRIQQVVRGDSAAYFCASSRTGDGNQPQHFGDGTRLSIL.

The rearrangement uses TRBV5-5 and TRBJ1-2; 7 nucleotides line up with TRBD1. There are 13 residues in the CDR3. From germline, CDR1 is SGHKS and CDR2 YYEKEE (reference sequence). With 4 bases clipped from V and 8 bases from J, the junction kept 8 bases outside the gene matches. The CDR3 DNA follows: TGTGCCAGCAGCCGAGACAGGGTTCAGGGCTACACCTTC. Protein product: CASSRDRVQGYTF.

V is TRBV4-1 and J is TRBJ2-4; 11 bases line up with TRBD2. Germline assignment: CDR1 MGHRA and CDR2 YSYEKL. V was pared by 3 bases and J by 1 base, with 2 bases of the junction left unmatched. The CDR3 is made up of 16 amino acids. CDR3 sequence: CASSHGLAGAKNIQYF. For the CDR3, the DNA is TGCGCCAGCAGCCATGGACTAGCGGGCGCCAAAAACATTCAGTACTTC.

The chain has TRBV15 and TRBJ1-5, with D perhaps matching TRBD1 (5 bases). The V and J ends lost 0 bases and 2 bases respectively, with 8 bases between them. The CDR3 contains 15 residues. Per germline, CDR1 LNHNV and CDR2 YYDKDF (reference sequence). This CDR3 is CATSRDSGGNQPQHF. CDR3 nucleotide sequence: TGTGCCACCAGCAGAGATTCGGGGGGCAATCAGCCCCAGCATTTT.

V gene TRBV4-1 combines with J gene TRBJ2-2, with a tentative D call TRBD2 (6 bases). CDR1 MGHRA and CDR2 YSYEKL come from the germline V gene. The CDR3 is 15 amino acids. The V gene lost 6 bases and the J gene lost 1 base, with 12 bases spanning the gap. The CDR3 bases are TGCGCCAGCAGTTCAAGGCGGGGGAACACCGGGGAGCTGTTTTTT. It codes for CASSSRRGNTGELFF.

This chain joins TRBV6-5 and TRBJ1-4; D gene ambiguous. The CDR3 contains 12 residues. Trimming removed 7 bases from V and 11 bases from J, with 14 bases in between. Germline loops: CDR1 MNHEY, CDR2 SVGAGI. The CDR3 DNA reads TGTGCCAGCAAGTCGGAGGGAAGCAAACTGTTTTTT. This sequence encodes CASKSEGSKLFF.

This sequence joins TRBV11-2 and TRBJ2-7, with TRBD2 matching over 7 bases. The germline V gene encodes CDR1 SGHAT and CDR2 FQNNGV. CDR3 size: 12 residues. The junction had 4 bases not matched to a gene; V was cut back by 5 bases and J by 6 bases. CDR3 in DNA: TGTGCCAGCAGCCCAGGACTAGTCGAGCAGTACTTC. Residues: CASSPGLVEQYF.

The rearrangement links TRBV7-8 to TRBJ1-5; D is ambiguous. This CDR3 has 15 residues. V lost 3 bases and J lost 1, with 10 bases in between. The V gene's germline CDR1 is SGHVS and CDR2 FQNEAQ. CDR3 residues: CASSFAEGSNQPQHF. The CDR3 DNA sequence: TGTGCCAGCAGCTTCGCGGAGGGAAGCAATCAGCCCCAGCATTTT.